The entry below gives a single T cell receptor beta chain sequence along with its context. This sample is part of a study of blood T cell repertoires in COVID-19. Turning to the study itself: Acute and convalescent COVID-19 specimens originated in the United States, Italy and Spain. Sources were T cells, B-cell-depleted T cells, or PBMCs; the material itself was cDNA or gDNA.

Per the germline V gene, CDR1 is LNHNV and CDR2 is YYDKDF (reference sequence). The CDR3 extends over 19 amino acids. V gave up 0 bases and J gave up 0 bases, with 19 bases separating them. Per the study methods: By means of reference gene primer amplification, nucleated cell counts were estimated. This table comes from immunoSEQ multiplex PCR, and its TCRdb copy is limited to in-frame clones, with some not included. The D gene and trimming were derived from the DNA, and the V and J assignments and clone size from that table. The sample contains roughly 120,000 clones, 84% of which appear only once. The sequence was obtained from a woman aged 80 or older with active or convalescent COVID-19. The material sequenced was peripheral blood. The chain links TRBV15 to TRBJ2-3, with D perhaps TRBD2 (6 bases). CDR3 protein: CATSRERRLVPISTDTQYF. The CDR3 DNA reads as TGTGCCACCAGCAGAGAGAGACGACTAGTCCCTATTAGCACAGATACGCAGTATTTT.